This T cell receptor beta chain is drawn from a study of metastatic and nonmetastatic thyroid tumors (dated by TCRdb to about 2020). Broadly, across the study: For patients with malignant and with benign thyroid disease, the researchers compared repertoires between peripheral blood samples and tumor or nodule tissue samples. Overall study outcomes, separate from this receptor: In both blood and tumor samples, TCR beta diversity was reported to be significantly higher in malignant tumors than in benign nodules.

This clone turned up a few times. There is no known antigen for this receptor. Base qualities were left out, and no much larger clone turns up one base away. Sequences MNHEY (CDR1) and SVGEGT (CDR2) are obtained from the germline V gene. Trimming takes 2 bases from V and 3 bases from J, and the germline ends sit 7 bases apart. Including the terminal cysteine and phenylalanine, the CDR3 comprises 14 residues. Only the CDR3 DNA stays, 42 bases, in frame from base 1. Libraries came from PCR. Sequenced on an Illumina HiSeq 4000. High-throughput sequencing was used to profile the TCR beta-chain CDR3 region of every patient. As for the authors' bioinformatics: A classifier to discriminate distant-metastatic papillary thyroid cancer patients was built from CDR3 differences across clinicopathological groups. The Shannon index was used to measure repertoire diversity, and the Morisita-Horn index was used to measure how similar tumor and blood repertoires were. TCRdb redid the processing of the public reads, applying fastp at Q25 and MiXCR, and retained in-frame beta chains. TCRdb, rather than the study authors, made the V and J calls. The sample contains about 60,000 clones, 15% to 20% of them found a single time. Over 9% of the sample lies in the top ten.

Before undergoing thyroid surgery, none of the patients had been given any kind of treatment. The study retrospectively analysed patient clinical samples collected from the early 2010s to the late 2010s using T-cell receptor beta sequencing. The receptor was derived from a male donor with papillary thyroid cancer or a benign thyroid nodule (not recorded which). Some clones in this sample may be carry-over from other donors' samples. Sequenced input: blood. The chain uses TRBV6-2 or TRBV6-3 and TRBJ2-2; no D gene can be assigned with confidence. In nucleotides, the sequence is TGTGCCAGCAGTTACACCACATACACCGGGGAGCTGTTTTTT. This is translated as CASSYTTYTGELFF.